Following are 32 T cell receptor beta chains from one sample sequenced in a study of T-cell memory formation after mild COVID-19. One entry per CDR3 protein, called by TCRdb with MiXCR from the 5' RACE reads. The sample records over 150,000 distinct CDR3 sequences, 15% to 20% being singletons. Sequencing was done on a sample of PBMCs or a T cell subset sorted from them (not recorded which). All receptors come from a man in his late teens or twenties who had mild COVID-19 (a few samples of this study predate the infection). Cell type and time point are not known.

This clonotype came up a few times. The V call is TRBV12-3 or TRBV12-4, the J call TRBJ2-7, with TRBD1 as a possible D gene (5 bases). V was clipped by 2 bases and J by 6 bases, with 8 bases between them. CDR3 length: 12 amino acids. The CDR3 sequence: CASSLQGSEQYV. DNA of the CDR3: TGTGCCAGCAGTTTACAGGGAAGCGAGCAGTACGTC.

The chain employs TRBV6-5 and TRBJ1-6, with D possibly TRBD1 on 6 matching bases. Deletions cut 4 bases from V and 10 bases from J, with 17 bases between. The CDR3 loop spans 15 amino acids. The V gene's germline CDR1 is MNHEY and CDR2 SVGAGI. This chain's CDR3 is CASSSQGLGVSPLHF. DNA of the CDR3: TGTGCCAGCAGTTCACAGGGACTTGGGGTCTCACCCCTCCACTTT.

This clonotype was detected once. This chain joins TRBV5-8 and TRBJ2-7; unclear D gene. CDR1 is SGHTS, CDR2 YDEGEE, per germline. V was pared by 5 bases and J by 5 bases, with 14 bases between. The CDR3 is 13 amino acids. The CDR3 DNA follows: TGTGCCAGCAGTCCGCTTGGCCTAGACGAGCAGTACTTC. Protein: CASSPLGLDEQYF.

Only a few counts were recorded for this clonotype. The J gene is TRBJ2-5, the V gene TRBV29-1, with 8 bases matching TRBD2. J was trimmed by 1 base and V by 3 bases; bases with no gene match: 7. The CDR3 is 15 amino acids. Germline-derived CDR1 and CDR2 are SQVTM and ANQGSEA. CDR3 nucleotides: TGCAGCGTTGACATAATCGGGGGGGCCCAAGAGACCCAGTACTTC. Amino acids: CSVDIIGGAQETQYF. Complete variable domain (other parts from reference TRBV29-1 and TRBJ2-5): SAVISQKPSRDICQRGTSLTIQCQVDSQVTMMFWYRQQPGQSLTLIATANQGSEATYESGFVIDKFPISRPNLTFSTLTVSNMSPEDSSIYLCSVDIIGGAQETQYFGPGTRLLVL.

This clonotype was detected many times. V gene TRBV12-3 or TRBV12-4 combines with J gene TRBJ2-3, with 8 bases that match TRBD2. V dropped 4 bases and J dropped 9; count of bases not matched to a gene: 6. This CDR3 is built from 13 residues. The CDR3 coding sequence is TGTGCCAGCAGTTCACCTATAGCGGGGACGCAGTATTTT. It translates to CASSSPIAGTQYF.

CDR3 nucleotide sequence: TGCGCCAGCAGCCAAGGTCCCGCGGAGCCCCAGCATTTT. Translated, it gives CASSQGPAEPQHF. The chain employs TRBV4-3 and TRBJ1-5; D gene unclear. V lost 1 base to trimming and J lost 8 bases, with 9 bases between them. Germline assignment: CDR1 LGHNA and CDR2 YSLEER. The CDR3 runs to 13 residues.

The chain uses TRBV7-9 and TRBJ2-3; a weak D match, TRBD2 (6 bases). The V end was cut by 8 bases, the J end by 4 bases, with 16 bases between. Germline CDR1 and CDR2: SEHNR and FQNEAQ (reference sequence). The CDR3 contains 14 residues. DNA of the CDR3: TGTGCCAGCTGGGGACTCCAGAAGCCAGATACGCAGTATTTT. This encodes CASWGLQKPDTQYF.

This clonotype was seen a few times. V usage is TRBV3-1 and J usage is TRBJ1-4; TRBD1 might be the D (6 bases). Trimming took off 3 bases at V and 8 bases at J, with 13 bases between the two ends. The CDR3 consists of 14 residues. Looked up from germline, CDR1 is LGHDT and CDR2 is YNNKEL (reference sequence). CDR3 in DNA: TGTGCCAGCAGCCAGTACAGGGATGAGGAAAAACTGTTTTTT. Amino acid sequence: CASSQYRDEEKLFF.

V gene TRBV15 combines with J gene TRBJ1-1; 7 nucleotides agree with TRBD1. This CDR3 has 16 amino acids. From germline, CDR1 is LNHNV and CDR2 YYDKDF (reference sequence). Germline trimming cut 4 bases from V and 0 bases from J; bases unmatched to any gene: 8. In nucleotides, the CDR3 is TGTGCCACCAGCACGAGGGGGGGACAGCTGAACACTGAAGCTTTCTTT. Translation gives CATSTRGGQLNTEAFF.

The sample holds a few counts of this clonotype. This chain links TRBV6-5 with TRBJ2-2; D not certain. V was cut by 2 bases and J by 5 bases, with 3 bases left in between. The CDR3 sequence is 12 residues long. CDR1 and CDR2 from the germline V gene are MNHEY and SVGAGI. CDR3 DNA: TGTGCCAGCAGTTACCAGACCGGGGAGCTGTTTTTT. The encoded protein is CASSYQTGELFF.

The chain recombines TRBV7-9 with TRBJ2-7; D is ambiguous. CDR1 SEHNR and CDR2 FQNEAQ come from the germline V gene (reference sequence). This CDR3 has 13 amino acids. V lost 1 base to trimming and J lost 4 bases, with 8 bases between them. The CDR3 loop reads CASSLGPNYEQYV. DNA for the CDR3: TGTGCCAGCAGCTTAGGACCAAATTACGAGCAGTACGTC.

The CDR3 nucleotides read TGTGCCAGCACCTCAGACACTCTCGAGGCTTTCTTT. It yields the protein CASTSDTLEAFF. This chain uses TRBV25-1 with TRBJ1-1; D gene ambiguous. V gave up 7 bases and J gave up 11 bases, with 17 bases separating them. This CDR3 region has 12 residues. The germline V gene encodes CDR1 MGHDK and CDR2 SYGVNS.

This clonotype has just a few counts. J is TRBJ1-2 and V is TRBV20-1; D not certain. The germline CDR1 and CDR2 sequences are DFQATT and SNEGSKA (reference sequence). This CDR3 region has 11 residues. V was cut by 4 bases and J by 2 bases, with 5 bases left in between. The CDR3 loop is CSATENYGYTF. The CDR3 nucleotides read TGCAGTGCTACCGAAAACTATGGCTACACCTTC.

This clonotype has only a few counts. The rearrangement joins TRBV6-1 to TRBJ2-7; 7 bases are shared with TRBD2. Germline trimming cut 2 bases from V and 7 bases from J; bases unmatched to any gene: 17. Germline V CDR1 and CDR2: MNHNS, SASEGT. This CDR3 spans 17 amino acids. The CDR3 spells CASSELQWEGRAWEQYF. CDR3 coding DNA: TGTGCCAGCAGTGAACTTCAATGGGAGGGGAGGGCCTGGGAGCAGTACTTC.

This clonotype has just a few counts. In DNA form, the CDR3 reads TGTGCCAGCAGTTCCCAGGGGGAGGGCAATCAGCCCCAGCATTTT. Its protein is CASSSQGEGNQPQHF. This chain uses TRBV12-3 or TRBV12-4 with TRBJ1-5; 7 bases line up with TRBD1. After removal of 4 bases from V and 2 bases from J, the junction contained 5 bases not matched to a gene. The CDR3 spans 15 residues.

In this sample, this clonotype turned up many times. The CDR3 loop is CASSLDRANIQYF. For the CDR3, the DNA is TGTGCCAGCAGCCTAGACAGGGCGAACATTCAGTACTTC. The chain recombines TRBV5-6 with TRBJ2-4, with 7 bases aligning to TRBD1. V dropped 4 bases and J dropped 7; count of bases not matched to a gene: 5. The CDR3 runs 13 residues. Germline V gives CDR1 SGHDT, CDR2 YYEEEE.

The chain couples TRBV28 to TRBJ1-2, with 8 nucleotides matching TRBD1. CDR3 size: 13 residues. J lost 6 bases, V lost 7 bases, and 7 bases had no gene match. From germline, CDR1 is MDHEN and CDR2 SYDVKM. The CDR3 DNA sequence: TGTGCCAGCACCCCCCGACAGGGGCATGGCTACACCTTC. This translates into CASTPRQGHGYTF.

V is TRBV6-5 and J is TRBJ2-2; D gene uncertain. The CDR3 is 15 residues long. The germline V gene encodes CDR1 MNHEY and CDR2 SVGAGI. The germline V and J ends were trimmed by 7 bases and 4 bases, with 16 bases remaining between them. CDR3 loop: CASTEDSPSTGELFF. In DNA form, the CDR3 reads TGTGCCAGCACCGAAGACTCCCCCAGCACCGGGGAGCTGTTTTTT.

The chain combines TRBV5-4 with TRBJ1-4; TRBD1 agrees at 7 bases. Germline-derived CDR1 and CDR2 are SGHNT and YYREEE (reference sequence). This CDR3 is 15 amino acids long. V was pared by 4 bases and J by 2 bases, with 5 bases of the junction left unmatched. CDR3 sequence (DNA): TGTGCCAGCAGCGCCGCGGGACAGACTAATGAAAAACTGTTTTTT. Encoded protein: CASSAAGQTNEKLFF. Based on the CDR3 plus reference TRBV5-4 and TRBJ1-4, the full variable domain is ETGVTQSPTHLIKTRGQQVTLRCSSQSGHNTVSWYQQALGQGPQFIFQYYREEENGRGNFPPRFSGLQFPNYSSELNVNALELDDSALYLCASSAAGQTNEKLFFGSGTQLSVL.

This clonotype was found once. The rearrangement uses TRBV2 and TRBJ2-5, with TRBD2 matching 12 bases. This CDR3 contains 16 residues. V lost 6 bases to trimming and J lost 5 bases; unmatched junction nucleotides: 10. Germline loops: CDR1 SNHLY, CDR2 FYNNEI. The CDR3 DNA reads as TGTGCCAGCAGGGCGACTAGCGGGGGTCCGCTGGAGACCCAGTACTTC. Its protein product is CASRATSGGPLETQYF.

The CDR3 spells CAISWTGSTDTQYF. CDR3 coding DNA: TGTGCCATCAGCTGGACAGGGAGCACAGATACGCAGTATTTT. V and J are TRBV10-3 and TRBJ2-3, with TRBD1 matching 8 bases. V lost 6 bases to trimming and J lost 0 bases; unmatched junction nucleotides: 2. Germline values: CDR1 ENHRY, CDR2 SYGVKD. This CDR3 has 14 residues.

This clonotype was seen only a few times. The V gene is TRBV20-1, the J gene TRBJ2-7; 11 nucleotides align to TRBD2. The CDR3 contains 13 residues. Per germline, CDR1 DFQATT and CDR2 SNEGSKA (reference sequence). J lost 4 bases, V lost 6 bases, and 5 bases had no gene match. CDR3 region: CSARLAGLYEQYF. The CDR3, as DNA: TGCAGTGCCCGACTAGCGGGGTTATACGAGCAGTACTTC.

The sample holds a few counts of this clonotype. V and J are TRBV12-3 or TRBV12-4 and TRBJ1-2, with 7 positions matching TRBD1. The V and J ends lost 8 bases and 8 bases, in that order; junction bases with no gene match: 17. This CDR3 is built from 15 residues. As DNA, the CDR3 is TGTGCCAGCGCCACCTCAATGACAGGGCCGCTCGGCTACACCTTC. It codes for CASATSMTGPLGYTF.

This clonotype was detected only a few times. The chain employs TRBV7-6 and TRBJ2-7; D unclear. Germline-derived CDR1 and CDR2 are SGHVS and FNYEAQ. V was clipped by 1 base and J by 2 bases, with 12 bases between them. CDR3 length: 15 residues. CDR3 loop: CASSLEQSSTYEQYV. The CDR3, as DNA: TGTGCCAGCAGCTTAGAACAGTCTTCGACCTACGAGCAGTACGTC.

This chain links TRBV9 with TRBJ1-2; no definite D call. The CDR3 sequence is 14 residues long. V gave up 1 base and J gave up 10 bases, with 17 bases separating them. CDR1 and CDR2 (germline): SGDLS, YYNGEE. CDR3 residues: CASSVMSVASFYTF. The CDR3 coding sequence is TGTGCCAGCAGCGTAATGTCGGTTGCAAGTTTCTACACCTTC. Looking up the rest from reference TRBV9 and TRBJ1-2 gives the full variable domain: DSGVTQTPKHLITATGQRVTLRCSPRSGDLSVYWYQQSLDQGLQFLIQYYNGEERAKGNILERFSAQQFPDLHSELNLSSLELGDSALYFCASSVMSVASFYTFGSGTRLTVV.

CDR3 in DNA: TGTGCCAGCAGCTTAATGGGGACCTCCCCTGAAGCTTTCTTT. Encoded protein: CASSLMGTSPEAFF. The chain joins TRBV7-9 to TRBJ1-1, with D possibly matching TRBD1 (5 bases). Trimming shortened V by 2 bases and J by 6 bases, and 13 bases separated the two germline ends. This CDR3 spans 14 amino acids. CDR1 SEHNR and CDR2 FQNEAQ come from the germline V gene (reference sequence).

J is TRBJ2-5 and V is TRBV5-1; D could derive from TRBD1 or TRBD2 (5 bases each). Trimming pared 0 bases from V and 1 base from J, leaving 13 bases between. This CDR3 comprises 16 residues. Germline V CDR1 and CDR2: SGHRS, YFSETQ. CDR3 sequence reads: CASSLAHGTLQETQYF. In DNA form, the CDR3 reads TGCGCCAGCAGCTTGGCTCACGGGACCCTCCAAGAGACCCAGTACTTC.

This clonotype was counted a few times. V gene TRBV27 combines with J gene TRBJ2-7; no clear D. Per germline, CDR1 MNHEY and CDR2 SMNVEV (reference sequence). V shed 6 bases and J shed 2 bases, with 14 bases lying between them. There are 14 residues in the CDR3. The CDR3 region has the DNA TGTGCCAGCAGCCCTACCGAGGCGACCTACGAGCAGTACGTC. Protein product: CASSPTEATYEQYV.

A few counts support this clonotype. The chain employs TRBV20-1 and TRBJ1-1, with D unclear. CDR3 length equals 12 residues. Trimming removed 0 bases at V and 5 bases at J, with 7 bases between. From germline, CDR1 is DFQATT and CDR2 SNEGSKA (reference sequence). The CDR3: CSAREPGTEAFF. The CDR3 nucleotides are TGCAGTGCTAGAGAGCCCGGGACTGAAGCTTTCTTT.

This clonotype was counted only a few times. The chain couples TRBV28 to TRBJ1-2; D gene ambiguous. CDR1 and CDR2 from the germline V gene are MDHEN and SYDVKM. Trimming pared 6 bases from V and 6 bases from J, leaving 14 bases between. The CDR3 loop spans 13 amino acids. The chain's CDR3 is CASRGPFRNGYTF. CDR3 coding DNA: TGTGCCAGCAGAGGACCCTTCCGGAATGGCTACACCTTC.

This clonotype appeared a few times. The CDR3 sequence is CASSSQGAYYEQYF. CDR3 in DNA: TGCGCCAGCAGCTCCCAAGGGGCTTACTACGAGCAGTACTTC. The rearrangement joins TRBV5-1 to TRBJ2-7, with D perhaps TRBD1 (5 bases). From germline, CDR1 is SGHRS and CDR2 YFSETQ. The CDR3 covers 14 residues. V lost 3 bases and J lost 3, with 13 bases in between.

The table lists this clonotype with many counts. This sequence joins TRBV4-3 and TRBJ1-5; unclear D gene. This CDR3 contains 15 residues. Germline V gene data show CDR1 as LGHNA and CDR2 as YSLEER. The V end was cut by 0 bases, the J end by 7 bases, with 13 bases between. For the CDR3, the DNA is TGCGCCAGCAGCCAAGACGTGGGTTCGGGGCAGCCCCAGCATTTT. Protein sequence: CASSQDVGSGQPQHF.